This T cell receptor (beta chain) came from a study of T cells in Graves' hyperthyroidism and ophthalmopathy. General study results and limits: Ophthalmopathy and stable hyperthyroidism were told apart by a 13 V-J model.

With duration under 3 months, ophthalmopathy was active: Clinical Activity Score at least 3, NOSPECS at least 4. The PBMCs were sourced from fresh peripheral blood (approximately 9 ml). Worth noting for this clonotype: Its antigen remains unidentified.

Using RNA transcripts as the source, TCR beta CDR3 regions were amplified. The study used the HTBI primer set for a first-round RT-PCR of the TCR CDR3. A single record per CDR3 protein comes from TCRdb applying MiXCR to the multiplex PCR reads. The table shows roughly 560,000 distinct CDR3 sequences, with approximately 15% occurring only once. J gave up 2 bases and V 7 bases, and 11 bases lay outside the gene matches. Germline V lookup: CDR1 DFQATT, CDR2 SNEGSKA (reference sequence). This CDR3 has 14 amino acids. Sequencing was done on a sample of blood. The chain uses TRBV20-1 and TRBJ2-7, with 7 bases aligning to TRBD2. The origin of this receptor is a woman between 35 and 50 years old with Graves' ophthalmopathy. The CDR3 loop reads CSVRWPSGTYEQYF. The CDR3 DNA reads TGCAGTGTCCGATGGCCTAGCGGAACCTACGAGCAGTACTTC.